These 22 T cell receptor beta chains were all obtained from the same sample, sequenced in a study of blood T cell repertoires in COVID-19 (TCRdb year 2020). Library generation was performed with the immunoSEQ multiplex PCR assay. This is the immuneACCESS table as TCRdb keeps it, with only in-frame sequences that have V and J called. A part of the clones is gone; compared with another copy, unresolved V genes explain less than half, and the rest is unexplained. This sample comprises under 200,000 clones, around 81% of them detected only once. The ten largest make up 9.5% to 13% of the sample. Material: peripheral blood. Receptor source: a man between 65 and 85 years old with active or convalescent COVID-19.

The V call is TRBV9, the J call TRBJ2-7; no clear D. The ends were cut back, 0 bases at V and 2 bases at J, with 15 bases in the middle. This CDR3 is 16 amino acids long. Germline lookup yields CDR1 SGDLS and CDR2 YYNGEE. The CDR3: CASSVGGARITYEQYF. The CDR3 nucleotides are TGTGCCAGCAGCGTAGGTGGTGCCAGGATTACCTACGAGCAGTACTTC.

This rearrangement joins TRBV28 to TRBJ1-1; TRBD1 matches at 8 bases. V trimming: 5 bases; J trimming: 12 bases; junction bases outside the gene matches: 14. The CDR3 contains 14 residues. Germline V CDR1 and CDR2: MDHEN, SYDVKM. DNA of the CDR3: TGTGCCAGCAGTCTCCTTGGGACAGGAGGATTGTCTTTCTTT. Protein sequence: CASSLLGTGGLSFF.

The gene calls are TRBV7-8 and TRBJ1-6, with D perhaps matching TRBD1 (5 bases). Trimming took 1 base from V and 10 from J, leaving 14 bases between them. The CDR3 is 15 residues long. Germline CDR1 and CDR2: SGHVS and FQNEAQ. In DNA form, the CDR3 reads TGTGCCAGCAGCTTAGGGACGGCCGGGGGGTCACCCCTCCACTTT. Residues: CASSLGTAGGSPLHF.

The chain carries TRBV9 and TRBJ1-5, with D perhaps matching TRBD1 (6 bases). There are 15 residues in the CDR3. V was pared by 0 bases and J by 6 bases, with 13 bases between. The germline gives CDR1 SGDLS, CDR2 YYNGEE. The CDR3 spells CASSVGGGAGQPQHF. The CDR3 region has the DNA TGTGCCAGCAGCGTAGGTGGGGGGGCTGGTCAGCCCCAGCATTTT. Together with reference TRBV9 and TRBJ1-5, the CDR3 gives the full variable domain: DSGVTQTPKHLITATGQRVTLRCSPRSGDLSVYWYQQSLDQGLQFLIQYYNGEERAKGNILERFSAQQFPDLHSELNLSSLELGDSALYFCASSVGGGAGQPQHFGDGTRLSIL.

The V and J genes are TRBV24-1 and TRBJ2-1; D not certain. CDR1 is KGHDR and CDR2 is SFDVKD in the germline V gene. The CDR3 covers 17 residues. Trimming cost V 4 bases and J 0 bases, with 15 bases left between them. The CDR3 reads CATSDPTSRSSYNEQFF. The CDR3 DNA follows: TGTGCCACCAGTGACCCTACTTCTCGGAGCTCCTACAATGAGCAGTTCTTC.

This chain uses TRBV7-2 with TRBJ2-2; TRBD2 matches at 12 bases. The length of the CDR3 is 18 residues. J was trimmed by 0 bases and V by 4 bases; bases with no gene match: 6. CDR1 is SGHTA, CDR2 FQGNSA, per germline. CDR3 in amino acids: CASSSSGRGATNTGELFF. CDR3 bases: TGTGCCAGCAGCTCTAGCGGGAGGGGTGCCACGAACACCGGGGAGCTGTTTTTT.

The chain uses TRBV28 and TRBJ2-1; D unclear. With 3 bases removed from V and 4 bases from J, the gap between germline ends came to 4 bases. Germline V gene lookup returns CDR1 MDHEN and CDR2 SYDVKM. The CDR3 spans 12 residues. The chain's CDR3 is CASSLRYNEQFF. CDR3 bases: TGTGCCAGCAGTTTGAGGTACAATGAGCAGTTCTTC.

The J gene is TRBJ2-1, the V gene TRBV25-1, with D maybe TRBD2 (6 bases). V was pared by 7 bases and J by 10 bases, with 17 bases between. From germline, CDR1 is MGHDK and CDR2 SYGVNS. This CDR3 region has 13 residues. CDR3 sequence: CASTQAGAPEQFF. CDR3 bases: TGTGCCAGCACACAAGCGGGTGCCCCCGAGCAGTTCTTC. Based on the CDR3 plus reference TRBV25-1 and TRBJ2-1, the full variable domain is EADIYQTPRYLVIGTGKKITLECSQTMGHDKMYWYQQDPGMELHLIHYSYGVNSTEKGDLSSESTVSRIRTEHFPLTLESARPSHTSQYLCASTQAGAPEQFFGPGTRLTVL.

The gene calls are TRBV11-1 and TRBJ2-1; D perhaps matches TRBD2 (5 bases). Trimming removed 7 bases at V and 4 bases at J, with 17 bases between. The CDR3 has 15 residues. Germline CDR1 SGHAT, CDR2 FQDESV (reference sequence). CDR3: CASTWRYAGYNEQFF. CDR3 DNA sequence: TGTGCCAGCACGTGGAGGTACGCGGGTTACAATGAGCAGTTCTTC.

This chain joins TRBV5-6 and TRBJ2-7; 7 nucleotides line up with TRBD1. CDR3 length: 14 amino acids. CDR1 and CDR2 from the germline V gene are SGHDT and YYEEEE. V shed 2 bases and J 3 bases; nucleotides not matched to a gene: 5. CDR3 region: CASSLWDRGYEQYF. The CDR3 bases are TGTGCCAGCAGCTTATGGGACAGAGGCTACGAGCAGTACTTC.

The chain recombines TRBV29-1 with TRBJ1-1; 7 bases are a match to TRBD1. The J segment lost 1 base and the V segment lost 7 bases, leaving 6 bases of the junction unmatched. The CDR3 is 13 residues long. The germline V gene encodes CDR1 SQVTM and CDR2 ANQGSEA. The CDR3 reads CSALQGWNTEAFF. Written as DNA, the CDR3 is TGCAGCGCCCTACAGGGGTGGAACACTGAAGCTTTCTTT.

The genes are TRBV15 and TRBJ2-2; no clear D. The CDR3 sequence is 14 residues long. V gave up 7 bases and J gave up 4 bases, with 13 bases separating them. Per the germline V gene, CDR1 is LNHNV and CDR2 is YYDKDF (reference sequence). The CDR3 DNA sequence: TGTGCCACCACCCCACTCCGTGGCACCGGGGAGCTGTTTTTT. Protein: CATTPLRGTGELFF.

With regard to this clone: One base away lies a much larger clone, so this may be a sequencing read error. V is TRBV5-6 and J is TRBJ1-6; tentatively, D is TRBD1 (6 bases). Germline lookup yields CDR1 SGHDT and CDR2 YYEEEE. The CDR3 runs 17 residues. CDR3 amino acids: CANSLSRGCSYNSPLHF. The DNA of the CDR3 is TGTGCCAACAGCTTGTCCAGGGGCTGCTCCTATAATTCACCCCTCCACTTT. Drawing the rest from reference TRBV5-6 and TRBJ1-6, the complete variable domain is DAGVTQSPTHLIKTRGQQVTLRCSPKSGHDTVSWYQQALGQGPQFIFQYYEEEERQRGNFPDRFSGHQFPNYSSELNVNALLLGDSALYLCANSLSRGCSYNSPLHFGNGTRLTVT.

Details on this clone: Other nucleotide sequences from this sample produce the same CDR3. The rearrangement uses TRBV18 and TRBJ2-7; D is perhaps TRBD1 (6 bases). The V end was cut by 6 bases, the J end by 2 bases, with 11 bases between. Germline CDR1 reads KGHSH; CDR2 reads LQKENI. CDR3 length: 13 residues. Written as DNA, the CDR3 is TGTGCCAGCTCGCCCAGGGGAACCTACGAGCAGTACTTC. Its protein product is CASSPRGTYEQYF.

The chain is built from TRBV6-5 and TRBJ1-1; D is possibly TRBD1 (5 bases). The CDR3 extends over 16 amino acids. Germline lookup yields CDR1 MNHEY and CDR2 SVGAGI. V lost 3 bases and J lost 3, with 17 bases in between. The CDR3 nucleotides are TGTGCCAGCAGTTATCTAAGGGGCAGGGCGGACACTGAAGCTTTCTTT. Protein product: CASSYLRGRADTEAFF.

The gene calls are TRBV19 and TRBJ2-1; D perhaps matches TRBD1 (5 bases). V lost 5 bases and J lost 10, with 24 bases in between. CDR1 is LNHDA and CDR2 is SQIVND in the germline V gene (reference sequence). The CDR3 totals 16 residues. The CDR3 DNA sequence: TGTGCCAGTAGTGCGAACACGAAGGGGCCCCTTTTGGAGCAGTTCTTC. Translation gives CASSANTKGPLLEQFF.

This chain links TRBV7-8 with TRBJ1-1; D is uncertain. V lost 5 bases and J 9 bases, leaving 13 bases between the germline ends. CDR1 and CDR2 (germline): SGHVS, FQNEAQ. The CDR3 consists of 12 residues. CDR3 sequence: CASSTPRGQAFF. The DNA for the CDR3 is TGTGCCAGCAGCACCCCCCGCGGGCAAGCTTTCTTT.

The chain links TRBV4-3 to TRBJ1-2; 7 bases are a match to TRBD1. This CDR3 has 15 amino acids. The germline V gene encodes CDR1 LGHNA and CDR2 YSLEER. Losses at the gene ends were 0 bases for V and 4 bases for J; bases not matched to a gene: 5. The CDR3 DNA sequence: TGCGCCAGCAGCCAAGATTACCAGGGGGGCTATGGCTACACCTTC. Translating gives CASSQDYQGGYGYTF.

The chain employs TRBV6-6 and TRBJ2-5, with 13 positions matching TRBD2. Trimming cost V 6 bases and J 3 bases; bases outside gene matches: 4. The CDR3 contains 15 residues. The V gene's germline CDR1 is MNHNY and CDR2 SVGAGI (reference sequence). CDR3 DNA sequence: TGTGCCAGCAGCGGACTAGCGGGAGCGGAAGAGACCCAGTACTTC. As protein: CASSGLAGAEETQYF.

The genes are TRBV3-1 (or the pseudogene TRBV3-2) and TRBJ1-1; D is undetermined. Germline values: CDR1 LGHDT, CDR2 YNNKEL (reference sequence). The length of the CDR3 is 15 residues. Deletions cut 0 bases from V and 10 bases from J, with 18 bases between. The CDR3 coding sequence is TGTGCCAGCAGCCAAGAAAGCAGAGGAAGGGCGGGAGCTTTCTTT. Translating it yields CASSQESRGRAGAFF.

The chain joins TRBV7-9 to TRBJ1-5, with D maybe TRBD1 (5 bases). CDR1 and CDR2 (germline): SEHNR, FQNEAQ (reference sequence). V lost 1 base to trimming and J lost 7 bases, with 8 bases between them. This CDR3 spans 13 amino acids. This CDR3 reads CASSLGQSQPQHF. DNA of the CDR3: TGTGCCAGCAGCTTAGGACAGTCACAGCCCCAGCATTTT.

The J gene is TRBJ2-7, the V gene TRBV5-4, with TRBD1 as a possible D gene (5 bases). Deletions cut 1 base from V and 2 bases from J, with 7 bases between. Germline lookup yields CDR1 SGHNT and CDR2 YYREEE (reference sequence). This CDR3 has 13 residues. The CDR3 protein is CASSLQGTYEQYF. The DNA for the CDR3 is TGTGCCAGCAGCTTGCAGGGAACCTACGAGCAGTACTTC.